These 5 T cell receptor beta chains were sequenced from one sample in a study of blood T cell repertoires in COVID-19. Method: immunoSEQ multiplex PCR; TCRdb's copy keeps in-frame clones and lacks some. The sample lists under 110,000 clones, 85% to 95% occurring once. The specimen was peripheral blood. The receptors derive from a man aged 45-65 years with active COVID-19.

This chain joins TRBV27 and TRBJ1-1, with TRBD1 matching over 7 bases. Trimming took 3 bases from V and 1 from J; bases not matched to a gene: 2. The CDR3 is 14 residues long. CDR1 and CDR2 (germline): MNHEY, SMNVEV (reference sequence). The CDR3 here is CASSLTGTNTEAFF. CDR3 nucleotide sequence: TGTGCCAGCAGTTTGACAGGGACGAACACTGAAGCTTTCTTT.

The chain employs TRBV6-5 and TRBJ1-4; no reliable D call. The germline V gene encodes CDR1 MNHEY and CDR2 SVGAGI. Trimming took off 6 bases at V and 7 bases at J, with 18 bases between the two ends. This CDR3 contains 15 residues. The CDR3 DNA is TGTGCCAGCAGGGGGAGATCGGGAATTTTTGAAAAACTGTTTTTT. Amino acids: CASRGRSGIFEKLFF.

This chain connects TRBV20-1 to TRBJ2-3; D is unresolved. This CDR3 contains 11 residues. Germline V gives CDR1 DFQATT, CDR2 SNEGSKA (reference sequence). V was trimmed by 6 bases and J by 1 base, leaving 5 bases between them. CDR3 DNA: TGCAGTGCCCGCGGCACAGATACGCAGTATTTT. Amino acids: CSARGTDTQYF.

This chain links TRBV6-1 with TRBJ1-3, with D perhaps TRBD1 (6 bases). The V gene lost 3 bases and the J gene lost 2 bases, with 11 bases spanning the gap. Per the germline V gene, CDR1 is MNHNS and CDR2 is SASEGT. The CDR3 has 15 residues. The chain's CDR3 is CASSDRGYAGNTIYF. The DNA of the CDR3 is TGTGCCAGCAGTGACAGGGGATATGCTGGAAACACCATATATTTT.

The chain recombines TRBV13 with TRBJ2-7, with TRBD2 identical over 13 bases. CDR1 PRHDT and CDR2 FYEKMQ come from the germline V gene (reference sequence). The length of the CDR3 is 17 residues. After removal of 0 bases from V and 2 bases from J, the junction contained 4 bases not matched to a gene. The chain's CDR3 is CASSLGLAGGPAYEQYF. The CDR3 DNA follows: TGTGCCAGCAGCTTAGGACTAGCGGGAGGGCCCGCCTACGAGCAGTACTTC.